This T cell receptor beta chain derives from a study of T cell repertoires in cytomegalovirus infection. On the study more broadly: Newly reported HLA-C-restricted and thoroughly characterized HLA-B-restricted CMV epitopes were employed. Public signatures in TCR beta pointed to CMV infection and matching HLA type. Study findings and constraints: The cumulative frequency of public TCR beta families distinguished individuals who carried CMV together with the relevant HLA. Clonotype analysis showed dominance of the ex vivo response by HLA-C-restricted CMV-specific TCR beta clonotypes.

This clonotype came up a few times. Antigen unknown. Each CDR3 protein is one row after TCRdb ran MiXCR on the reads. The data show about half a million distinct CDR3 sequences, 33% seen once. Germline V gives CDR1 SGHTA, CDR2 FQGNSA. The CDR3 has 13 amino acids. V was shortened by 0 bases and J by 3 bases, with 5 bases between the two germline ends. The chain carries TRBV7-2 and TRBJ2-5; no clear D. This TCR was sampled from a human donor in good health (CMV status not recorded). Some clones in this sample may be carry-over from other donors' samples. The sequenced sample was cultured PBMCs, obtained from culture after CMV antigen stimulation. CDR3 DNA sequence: TGTGCCAGCAGCTTAGCACTCGAAGAGACCCAGTACTTC. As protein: CASSLALEETQYF. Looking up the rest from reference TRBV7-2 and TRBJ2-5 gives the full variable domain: GAGVSQSPSNKVTEKGKDVELRCDPISGHTALYWYRQSLGQGLEFLIYFQGNSAPDKSGLPSDRFSAERTGGSVSTLTIQRTQQEDSAVYLCASSLALEETQYFGPGTRLLVL.